This TCR beta chain was sequenced in a study of CD8+CD57+ T cells in acquired aplastic anemia. Findings of the study overall: Found in both controls and patients were around 29 CD8+ CDR3 sequences.

TCR beta VDJ and CDR3 were profiled, and genomic DNA was the template. Using its own MiXCR run on the reads, TCRdb lists one record per CDR3 protein. The sample has about 240,000 distinct CDR3 sequences, around 43% seen once. The authors sequenced patients whose flow cytometry had shown CD8+CD57+ cell expansion. A severe acquired aplastic anemia diagnosis applied to all patients. By the time of blood sampling, patients had still received no therapy. V dropped 4 bases and J dropped 3; count of bases not matched to a gene: 5. The CDR3 has 14 amino acids. Per germline, CDR1 MNHEY and CDR2 SMNVEV (reference sequence). Note on this clonotype: Its specificity is not known.

The receptor was derived from a human donor with aplastic anemia. Sample: sorted CD4+, CD8+, or CD8+CD57+ T cells (not recorded which) from PBMCs. The rearrangement joins TRBV27 to TRBJ2-7, with 8 positions matching TRBD1. In DNA form, the CDR3 reads TGTGCCAGCAGTTCCGGGACAGGAAACTACGAGCAGTACTTC. It yields the protein CASSSGTGNYEQYF.